The next 15 T cell receptor beta chains were all read from a single sample in a study of T cell responses to AZD1222 COVID-19 vaccine. Clones were sequenced by immunoSEQ multiplex PCR, and TCRdb holds only the in-frame ones, with some missing. This sample has around 120,000 clones, with 80% to 95% found just once. Sequencing was performed on peripheral blood, taken on day 0 of AZD1222 vaccination. These receptors were collected from an adult in good health.

The rearrangement uses TRBV6-1 and TRBJ2-7, with 7 bases matching TRBD1. The length of the CDR3 is 15 residues. Germline values: CDR1 MNHNS, CDR2 SASEGT. V trimming: 1 base; J trimming: 6 bases; junction bases outside the gene matches: 9. CDR3 sequence reads: CASSEEAGGTGEQYF. The CDR3 DNA sequence: TGTGCCAGCAGTGAAGAGGCAGGGGGAACGGGCGAGCAGTACTTC.

The chain is built from TRBV21-1 and TRBJ2-4; the table's D call, TRBD1, was not checked against the DNA. TRBV21-1 has pseudogene status. This CDR3 region has 13 residues. The CDR3 protein is CASLDRGLHIQYF. The CDR3 coding sequence is TGTGCCAGCTTGGACAGGGGGCTTCACATTCAGTACTTC.

Turning to this clone: It is unclear where the CDR3 begins or ends on the DNA, so no DNA is shown, and the CDR3 is as TCRdb lists it. The rearrangement uses TRBV6-5 and TRBJ1-1; the table gives TRBD1 as D, unverified against the DNA. Counting both end residues, the CDR3 totals 14 amino acids. Germline V gives CDR1 MNHEY, CDR2 SVGAGI. CDR3: CASSTSTGSTEAFF.

This chain links TRBV18 with TRBJ2-5, with 9 bases fitting TRBD2. This CDR3 is 16 amino acids long. V was pared by 0 bases and J by 7 bases, with 9 bases of the junction left unmatched. Germline assignment: CDR1 KGHSH and CDR2 LQKENI. The CDR3 nucleotides are TGTGCCAGCTCACCACCGCTCCCTAGCGGGAAGGGGACCCAGTACTTC. It is translated as CASSPPLPSGKGTQYF.

The rearrangement links TRBV12-2 to TRBJ2-3; TRBD2, the D gene given by the table, was not confirmed from the DNA. TRBV12-2 corresponds to a pseudogene. The CDR3 has 22 residues. Here the CDR3 DNA reads TGTGCACTACCAACCCTGCTTAAAGATCAATTCGAGGTAGCGGGAGGTGGAGATACGCAGTATTTT. Residues: CALPTLLKDQFEVAGGGDTQYF.

The V and J genes are TRBV19 and TRBJ2-7; the D is unclear. This CDR3 spans 12 amino acids. The V end was cut by 10 bases, the J end by 6 bases, with 16 bases between. Germline lookup yields CDR1 LNHDA and CDR2 SQIVND (reference sequence). The CDR3 region is CATSLAGSEQYF. In DNA, the CDR3 is TGTGCCACCAGTTTAGCTGGGTCCGAGCAGTACTTC.

V usage is TRBV14 and J usage is TRBJ1-1; possible D gene TRBD1, 5 bases. Germline-derived CDR1 and CDR2 are SGHDN and FVKESK. The CDR3 length is 13 residues. Trimming removed 0 bases at V and 11 bases at J, with 13 bases between. CDR3 bases: TGTGCCAGCAGCCAAGACAGGGTTGGCCTCGCTTTCTTT. This translates into CASSQDRVGLAFF.

This chain links TRBV27 with TRBJ2-7; 9 bases match TRBD1. This CDR3 region has 15 residues. V lost 6 bases to trimming and J lost 3 bases; unmatched junction nucleotides: 9. Germline V gives CDR1 MNHEY, CDR2 SMNVEV (reference sequence). In nucleotides, the CDR3 is TGTGCCAGCAGAACTTTGGGACAGGGAAGCTACGAGCAGTACTTC. Translation: CASRTLGQGSYEQYF.

This chain uses TRBV10-3 with TRBJ2-7; 8 nucleotides agree with TRBD2. CDR1 and CDR2 (germline): ENHRY, SYGVKD. The CDR3 is 16 residues long. V was clipped by 3 bases and J by 3 bases; unmatched bases: 10. This chain's CDR3 is CAISDSSAGAIYEQYF. CDR3 DNA: TGTGCCATCAGTGACTCCTCAGCGGGAGCGATCTACGAGCAGTACTTC.

With regard to this clone: The sample contains more than one DNA sequence encoding this CDR3. This chain links TRBV12-3 or TRBV12-4 with TRBJ2-7, with 7 bases fitting TRBD1. V shed 3 bases and J 3 bases; nucleotides not matched to a gene: 2. The CDR3 is 13 residues long. The CDR3 region has the DNA TGTGCCAGCAGTTTTGCAGGGGGCTACGAGCAGTACTTC. Residues: CASSFAGGYEQYF.

This clone was seen once. The genes are TRBV6-2 or TRBV6-3 and TRBJ2-3; 8 bases fit TRBD2. The CDR3 runs to 15 residues. V lost 1 base to trimming and J lost 4 bases; unmatched junction nucleotides: 4. The germline gives CDR1 MNHEY, CDR2 SVGEGT. The CDR3 nucleotides are TGTGCCAGCAGTTACTGGGGCGGGAGGCCAGATACGCAGTATTTT. Translation: CASSYWGGRPDTQYF.

The gene calls are TRBV6-1 and TRBJ2-3; TRBD2 matches 7 bases. The V gene's germline CDR1 is MNHNS and CDR2 SASEGT. V was clipped by 2 bases and J by 0 bases; unmatched bases: 2. CDR3 length equals 15 residues. CDR3 bases: TGTGCCAGCAGTGAAATTAGCGGGAGCACAGATACGCAGTATTTT. Protein product: CASSEISGSTDTQYF.

The V gene is TRBV27, the J gene TRBJ1-5, with a tentative D call TRBD1 (6 bases). Deletions cut 0 bases from V and 3 bases from J, with 9 bases between. Germline-derived CDR1 and CDR2 are MNHEY and SMNVEV (reference sequence). The CDR3 is 15 amino acids. CDR3 sequence reads: CASSLSWDTNQPQHF. For the CDR3, the DNA is TGTGCCAGCAGTTTATCCTGGGACACCAATCAGCCCCAGCATTTT.

This clone was observed a single time. The chain uses TRBV18 and TRBJ2-3; D remains ambiguous. Trimming removed 1 base at V and 0 bases at J, with 14 bases between. Germline assignment: CDR1 KGHSH and CDR2 LQKENI. The CDR3 has 17 amino acids. The CDR3 DNA reads as TGTGCCAGCTCACCACTCAGTGGCGGATTTAGCACAGATACGCAGTATTTT. Residues: CASSPLSGGFSTDTQYF.

This chain links TRBV28 with TRBJ1-5, with D hard to call. The V gene's germline CDR1 is MDHEN and CDR2 SYDVKM. This CDR3 is 13 amino acids long. With 6 bases removed from V and 8 bases from J, the gap between germline ends came to 14 bases. CDR3: CASRRTSKEPQHF. The CDR3 DNA reads as TGTGCCAGCAGAAGGACCTCTAAAGAGCCCCAGCATTTT.